The 16 T cell receptor beta chains listed next were all sequenced from one sample in a study of T cells after posttransplantation cyclophosphamide. TCRdb's table, derived via immunoSEQ multiplex PCR, lists solely in-frame clones and lacks some. There are roughly 35,000 clones in the sample, none observed a single time. Sequencing was carried out using PBMCs. Receptor source: a woman in her 50s in good health and a related stem cell transplant donor.

This clone has ten or more counts. The J gene is TRBJ1-2, the V gene TRBV27; D might be TRBD1 (5 bases). The CDR3 sequence is 14 residues long. The V and J ends lost 4 bases and 4 bases respectively, with 13 bases between them. Germline V gene lookup returns CDR1 MNHEY and CDR2 SMNVEV (reference sequence). As DNA, the CDR3 is TGTGCCAGCAGTTATCGCCTCGGGGGCTATGGCTACACCTTC. Translating it yields CASSYRLGGYGYTF.

This clone was counted at least ten times. The chain couples TRBV6-6 to TRBJ1-1; the D gene is possibly TRBD1 (5 bases). The CDR3 extends over 13 amino acids. Germline V gives CDR1 MNHNY, CDR2 SVGAGI (reference sequence). V was trimmed by 10 bases and J by 4 bases, leaving 16 bases between them. CDR3 in DNA: TGTGCCACCTCAGGGACTTTGGGCACTGAAGCTTTCTTT. Amino acids: CATSGTLGTEAFF.

This clone was counted ten times or more. The rearrangement links TRBV10-3 to TRBJ2-1, with no clear D. V dropped 0 bases and J dropped 4 bases, with 7 bases sitting between them. The germline V gene has CDR1 ENHRY and CDR2 SYGVKD. The CDR3 contains 14 residues. CDR3 region: CAISESPAYNEQFF. The DNA of the CDR3 is TGTGCCATCAGTGAGTCTCCAGCGTACAATGAGCAGTTCTTC.

This clone was seen repeatedly, ten times or more. Relative to the germline gene, one junction end is altered; a read error may explain this. This chain joins TRBV5-4 and TRBJ1-1; no clear D. Germline CDR1 SGHNT, CDR2 YYREEE (reference sequence). The CDR3 consists of 11 residues. The CDR3 DNA reads TGTGCCAGCGGTCTAGGAGGACTGTTGGACTTT. Its protein is CASGLGGLLDF.

This clone appeared many times. The chain employs TRBV7-3 and TRBJ2-7; 7 bases map to TRBD2. The CDR3 contains 13 residues. Germline CDR1 reads SGHTA; CDR2 reads FQGTGA. After removal of 4 bases from V and 6 bases from J, the junction contained 6 bases not matched to a gene. CDR3 coding DNA: TGTGCCAGCAGCTCGGCGGGGGACCGCGAGCAGTACTTC. Translation: CASSSAGDREQYF.

In its sample, this clone was seen many times. The chain employs TRBV6-1 and TRBJ1-2; possible D gene TRBD1, 5 bases. This CDR3 has 13 residues. V shed 4 bases and J shed 2 bases, with 8 bases lying between them. CDR1 is MNHNS and CDR2 is SASEGT in the germline V gene. The CDR3 DNA follows: TGTGCCAGCAGTGCTCAGGGCAACTATGGCTACACCTTC. This translates into CASSAQGNYGYTF.

This clone occurred many times. This chain links TRBV15 with TRBJ1-4; TRBD1 is a possible D gene (6 bases). CDR1 LNHNV and CDR2 YYDKDF come from the germline V gene (reference sequence). CDR3 length: 15 residues. Trimming took off 3 bases at V and 4 bases at J, with 12 bases between the two ends. The CDR3 loop reads CATSREGTYNEKLFF. CDR3 nucleotides: TGTGCCACCAGCAGGGAAGGGACATATAATGAAAAACTGTTTTTT.

This clone was detected ten times or more. The V call is TRBV6-2 or TRBV6-3, the J call TRBJ2-1; D may be TRBD2 (6 bases). There are 12 residues in the CDR3. The germline CDR1 and CDR2 sequences are MNHEY and SVGEGT. The V end was cut by 8 bases, the J end by 6 bases, with 11 bases between. The CDR3 region is CASRSSVNEQFF. CDR3 nucleotides: TGTGCCAGCCGCTCTAGCGTCAATGAGCAGTTCTTC.

V and J are TRBV5-1 and TRBJ1-4, with D unclear. This CDR3 region has 16 residues. The germline V gene encodes CDR1 SGHRS and CDR2 YFSETQ. The V gene lost 2 bases and the J gene lost 0 bases, with 11 bases spanning the gap. The CDR3 here is CASSFGPDSTNEKLFF. DNA of the CDR3: TGCGCCAGCAGCTTCGGTCCCGATTCAACTAATGAAAAACTGTTTTTT.

This clone occurred many times. The V gene is TRBV4-3, the J gene TRBJ2-1; 8 bases map to TRBD2. This CDR3 comprises 16 residues. The V segment lost 0 bases and the J segment 7 bases; nucleotides outside the gene matches: 8. In germline, CDR1 is LGHNA, CDR2 YSLEER. This CDR3 reads CASSQEPGTGGNEQFF. CDR3 coding DNA: TGCGCCAGCAGCCAAGAGCCCGGGACGGGGGGGAATGAGCAGTTCTTC.

This clone has just a few counts. The chain carries TRBV30 and TRBJ1-6; D may be TRBD1 (6 bases). Germline V CDR1 and CDR2: GTSNPN, SVGIG (reference sequence). V lost 4 bases and J 14 bases, leaving 18 bases between the germline ends. The CDR3 runs 13 residues. The CDR3 region is CAWTQGRGRTLHF. The CDR3 region has the DNA TGTGCCTGGACACAGGGCCGGGGTAGGACCCTCCACTTT.

This clone was seen ten or more times. V usage is TRBV6-2 or TRBV6-3 and J usage is TRBJ2-2, with a weak D call TRBD2 (7 bases). The V end lost 10 bases, the J end lost 2 bases, and 20 bases lay between the germline ends. The CDR3 loop spans 16 amino acids. Per the germline V gene, CDR1 is MNHEY and CDR2 is SVGEGT. CDR3 in amino acids: CATNSWAGANTGELFF. Here the CDR3 DNA reads TGTGCCACCAACTCCTGGGCGGGGGCCAACACCGGGGAGCTGTTTTTT.

This clone was observed a few times. The chain uses TRBV29-1 and TRBJ1-2; 12 bases are a match to TRBD1. The trim removed 4 bases at V and 8 bases at J, leaving 8 bases unmatched. The length of the CDR3 is 14 residues. Germline V gene lookup returns CDR1 SQVTM and CDR2 ANQGSEA. The CDR3 coding sequence is TGCAGCGTTGCGAGGGACAGGGGGCCGGGAGGCTACACCTTC. Its translation: CSVARDRGPGGYTF.

This clone appeared many times. The V call is TRBV28, the J call TRBJ2-1; D is unclear. V lost 7 bases to trimming and J lost 8 bases, with 9 bases between them. Germline V gives CDR1 MDHEN, CDR2 SYDVKM. The CDR3 extends over 11 amino acids. The DNA of the CDR3 is TGTGCCAGCACGGGTCGGCATGAGCAGTTCTTC. Amino acids: CASTGRHEQFF.

This clone appeared many times. J is TRBJ1-3 and V is TRBV9, with D perhaps matching TRBD1 (6 bases). Trimming shortened V by 0 bases and J by 10 bases, and 17 bases separated the two germline ends. In germline, CDR1 is SGDLS, CDR2 YYNGEE. The CDR3 runs 15 residues. The CDR3 bases are TGTGCCAGCAGCGTAGGGGGCCGGGGGGGCGGAACCATATATTTT. This sequence encodes CASSVGGRGGGTIYF.

Ten or more counts support this clone. This sequence joins TRBV29-1 and TRBJ2-6; no reliable D call. This CDR3 comprises 14 residues. V dropped 5 bases and J dropped 0 bases, with 8 bases sitting between them. The germline CDR1 and CDR2 sequences are SQVTM and ANQGSEA. CDR3 residues: CSVPHHSGANVLTF. DNA of the CDR3: TGCAGCGTTCCCCATCACTCTGGGGCCAACGTCCTGACTTTC.